The next 21 T cell receptor beta chains were all read from a single sample in a study of T cell repertoires in cytomegalovirus infection. Using its own MiXCR run on the reads, TCRdb lists one record per CDR3 protein. The repertoire holds roughly 120,000 distinct CDR3 sequences, with under 30% as singletons. Antigen specificity for these receptors is unknown. The material sequenced was CD8+ T cells from cultured PBMCs, taken from culture after CMV antigen stimulation. The receptor source for this set is a human donor in good health (CMV status not recorded). Some clones in this sample may be carry-over from other donors' samples.

This clonotype appeared many times. The V and J genes are TRBV12-3 or TRBV12-4 and TRBJ2-3; D is undetermined. V gave up 7 bases and J gave up 0 bases, with 8 bases separating them. The length of the CDR3 is 13 residues. In DNA form, the CDR3 reads TGTGCCAGCACCGAGGACAGCACAGATACGCAGTATTTT. Encoded protein: CASTEDSTDTQYF.

This clonotype was detected a few times. V is TRBV20-1 and J is TRBJ2-7; D is perhaps TRBD2 (5 bases). CDR1 is DFQATT, CDR2 SNEGSKA, per germline (reference sequence). The CDR3 is made up of 12 amino acids. The germline V and J ends were trimmed by 2 bases and 9 bases, with 14 bases remaining between them. CDR3 sequence reads: CSARRTGRLQYF. In DNA form, the CDR3 reads TGCAGTGCTAGAAGGACTGGACGTTTGCAGTACTTC.

The rearrangement links TRBV27 to TRBJ2-7; 12 bases are a match to TRBD2. CDR1 is MNHEY and CDR2 is SMNVEV in the germline V gene (reference sequence). This CDR3 is built from 14 residues. Germline trimming cut 6 bases from V and 3 bases from J; bases unmatched to any gene: 3. As DNA, the CDR3 is TGTGCCAGCAGCCTAGCGGGGGGGATCTACGAGCAGTACTTC. It translates to CASSLAGGIYEQYF.

CDR3 residues: CASSDRDSSYEQYF. CDR3 bases: TGTGCCAGCAGTGACCGGGACAGCTCCTACGAGCAGTACTTC. The chain has TRBV28 and TRBJ2-7, with TRBD1 identical over 7 bases. J was trimmed by 0 bases and V by 5 bases; bases with no gene match: 4. The germline V gene encodes CDR1 MDHEN and CDR2 SYDVKM. The CDR3 extends over 14 amino acids.

This clonotype was recorded a few times. V is TRBV7-9 and J is TRBJ1-1; D perhaps matches TRBD1 (5 bases). The germline gives CDR1 SEHNR, CDR2 FQNEAQ (reference sequence). V lost 4 bases to trimming and J lost 0 bases, with 12 bases between them. CDR3 length equals 15 residues. CDR3 protein: CASSSSGAMNTEAFF. In nucleotides, the CDR3 is TGTGCCAGCAGCTCAAGTGGGGCCATGAACACTGAAGCTTTCTTT.

This clonotype was recorded a few times. V is TRBV6-5 and J is TRBJ2-7; D uncertain. CDR1 is MNHEY and CDR2 is SVGAGI in the germline V gene. The CDR3 is 12 residues long. V was pared by 4 bases and J by 1 base, with 5 bases between. Here the CDR3 DNA reads TGTGCCAGCAGTTCCATTTCCTACGAGCAGTACTTC. Translated, it gives CASSSISYEQYF.

The chain couples TRBV24-1 to TRBJ2-1; TRBD1 matches 8 bases. Unmatched junction bases numbered 4, after V lost 3 bases and J lost 7 bases. Germline values: CDR1 KGHDR, CDR2 SFDVKD. This CDR3 spans 14 amino acids. For the CDR3, the DNA is TGTGCCACCAGTGATCCTCGACAGGGGAATGAGCAGTTCTTC. It codes for CATSDPRQGNEQFF.

The sample holds many counts of this clonotype. The J gene is TRBJ2-7, the V gene TRBV7-8, with D possibly being TRBD2 (5 bases). CDR3 length: 15 amino acids. V shed 1 base and J shed 0 bases, with 10 bases lying between them. Germline V lookup: CDR1 SGHVS, CDR2 FQNEAQ. The CDR3: CASSLEAVLSYEQYF. The CDR3 nucleotides are TGTGCCAGCAGCTTAGAAGCGGTCCTCTCCTACGAGCAGTACTTC.

The chain combines TRBV27 with TRBJ1-2; D call uncertain. Germline V CDR1 and CDR2: MNHEY, SMNVEV (reference sequence). The ends were cut back, 6 bases at V and 0 bases at J, with 11 bases in the middle. The CDR3 is 14 residues long. This CDR3 is CASRSGGSNYGYTF. In DNA, the CDR3 is TGTGCCAGCAGGTCGGGCGGGTCTAACTATGGCTACACCTTC.

This clonotype was picked up many times. This sequence joins TRBV19 and TRBJ1-1, with D perhaps TRBD1 (5 bases). The germline V gene has CDR1 LNHDA and CDR2 SQIVND (reference sequence). The CDR3 is 12 amino acids. Trimming took 1 base from V and 7 from J, leaving 7 bases between them. CDR3 sequence (DNA): TGTGCCAGTAGTATAGGCGGGGGTGAAGCTTTCTTT. It yields the protein CASSIGGGEAFF.

In the case of this clonotype: The junction differs from germline at one of its ends, possibly a read error. The chain uses TRBV12-3 or TRBV12-4 and TRBJ1-2; TRBD1 matches at 9 bases. The CDR3 has 15 residues. CDR3 nucleotides: TGTGCCAGCACCCTAGCCGGGACAGGGACGGATGGCTTCACCTTC. Protein product: CASTLAGTGTDGFTF.

V and J are TRBV2 and TRBJ1-1; D is uncertain. Between the trimmed V and J ends, which lost 3 bases and 0 bases, there was a span of 5 bases. The CDR3 has 13 amino acids. Germline V gene sequence: CDR1 SNHLY, CDR2 FYNNEI. In DNA, the CDR3 is TGTGCCAGCAGTGATTGGGTGAACACTGAAGCTTTCTTT. This sequence encodes CASSDWVNTEAFF.

Only a few counts were recorded for this clonotype. CDR3 sequence reads: CASSWDRAYNEQFF. CDR3 bases: TGTGCCAGCAGTTGGGACAGGGCCTACAATGAGCAGTTCTTC. The rearrangement links TRBV6-1 to TRBJ2-1, with TRBD1 matching 9 bases. V trimming: 5 bases; J trimming: 2 bases; junction bases outside the gene matches: 1. The germline gives CDR1 MNHNS, CDR2 SASEGT. The length of the CDR3 is 14 residues.

This clonotype was observed a handful of times. The genes are TRBV6-2 or TRBV6-3 and TRBJ2-2, with D unclear. CDR1 and CDR2 from the germline V gene are MNHEY and SVGEGT. V gave up 7 bases and J gave up 7 bases, with 7 bases separating them. The CDR3 totals 11 residues. Here the CDR3 reads CASTRGGELFF. The CDR3 nucleotides are TGTGCCAGCACTCGTGGCGGGGAGCTGTTTTTT.

This clonotype was seen a few times. This chain uses TRBV27 with TRBJ1-1, with D perhaps matching TRBD1 (5 bases). Per germline, CDR1 MNHEY and CDR2 SMNVEV (reference sequence). The CDR3 consists of 13 residues. V dropped 2 bases and J dropped 7 bases, with 11 bases sitting between them. The CDR3 loop is CASSLHRGGEAFF. The DNA for the CDR3 is TGTGCCAGCAGTTTACATAGGGGAGGTGAAGCTTTCTTT.

This clonotype has a single count. This rearrangement joins TRBV19 to TRBJ2-1, with a weak D call TRBD1 (6 bases). The CDR3 has 15 residues. Germline V gene sequence: CDR1 LNHDA, CDR2 SQIVND (reference sequence). V gave up 3 bases and J gave up 9 bases, with 18 bases separating them. CDR3 DNA sequence: TGTGCCAGTAGTATTTCCCCGGTACAGGGAGTTGAGCAGTTCTTC. It encodes CASSISPVQGVEQFF.

Only a few counts were recorded for this clonotype. This rearrangement joins TRBV7-9 to TRBJ1-1; D call uncertain. CDR3 length equals 12 residues. Trimming took off 1 base at V and 7 bases at J, with 7 bases between the two ends. Germline V gene lookup returns CDR1 SEHNR and CDR2 FQNEAQ (reference sequence). The CDR3 DNA sequence: TGTGCCAGCAGCTTAGGGACGCTTGAAGCTTTCTTT. Protein sequence: CASSLGTLEAFF.

The chain employs TRBV10-3 and TRBJ2-7; 10 bases align to TRBD1. V shed 6 bases, J shed 5 bases, and the junction held 1 base outside the gene matches. This CDR3 region has 12 residues. Germline V gives CDR1 ENHRY, CDR2 SYGVKD. CDR3 protein: CAIRTGGHEQYF. CDR3 nucleotides: TGTGCCATCAGGACAGGGGGCCACGAGCAGTACTTC.

This clonotype has only a few counts. CDR3 in DNA: TGTGCCAGCGGCCGCGGGGGGCACTCCTACAATGAGCAGTTCTTC. Its protein product is CASGRGGHSYNEQFF. This sequence joins TRBV27 and TRBJ2-1; 8 nucleotides line up with TRBD2. This CDR3 is 15 amino acids long. Germline values: CDR1 MNHEY, CDR2 SMNVEV (reference sequence). Trimming took 8 bases from V and 0 from J; bases not matched to a gene: 6.

This clonotype was detected only a few times. V gene TRBV11-3 combines with J gene TRBJ2-3, with D unclear. Trimming pared 4 bases from V and 2 bases from J, leaving 7 bases between. The CDR3 covers 13 residues. Germline CDR1 and CDR2: SGHNT and YENEEA. For the CDR3, the DNA is TGTGCCAGCAGCTCCCGAGACACAGATACGCAGTATTTT. The encoded protein is CASSSRDTDTQYF.

This clonotype occurred a few times. The chain carries TRBV28 and TRBJ2-3, with D possibly being TRBD1 or TRBD2 (6 bases each). Germline V gene data show CDR1 as MDHEN and CDR2 as SYDVKM. The V gene lost 5 bases and the J gene lost 0 bases, with 21 bases spanning the gap. CDR3 length equals 18 residues. The DNA of the CDR3 is TGTGCCAGCAGTATTAATACGGCGGGACATTATAGCACAGATACGCAGTATTTT. Residues: CASSINTAGHYSTDTQYF.